This T cell receptor (beta chain) was sequenced during a study of siplizumab effects on memory and regulatory T cells. Notes on the study in general: An assignable naive or memory phenotype was lacking in roughly 80-97% of proliferating CD4+ or CD8+ clones. Alloreactive sequences traceable to unstimulated CD4+ memory cells were significantly reduced by siplizumab.

Turning to this clone: The antigen is not known.

Looked up from germline, CDR1 is GTSNPN and CDR2 is SVGIG (reference sequence). V lost 5 bases and J lost 2, with 10 bases in between. The CDR3 is 12 amino acids. Sequencing was performed with immunoSEQ multiplex PCR; in TCRdb, only in-frame clones are kept and a portion is missing. This sample has about 26,000 clones, with 70% to 85% found just once. Sequencing input: memory CD4+ T cells sorted from blood. V and J are TRBV30 and TRBJ2-7, with D perhaps TRBD2 (5 bases). The source of this sequence is a human donor in good health. The CDR3: CAWEGSTYEQYF. The CDR3 DNA follows: TGTGCCTGGGAGGGCAGCACCTACGAGCAGTACTTC.